This paragraph reports one T cell receptor (beta chain). This specimen belongs to a study of blood T cell repertoires in COVID-19. Across the whole study: The samples span acute and convalescent COVID-19 from the United States, Italy and Spain. T cells, B-cell-depleted T cells, or PBMCs supplied cDNA or gDNA.

Germline V lookup: CDR1 LNHDA, CDR2 SQIVND (reference sequence). The V segment lost 5 bases and the J segment 5 bases; nucleotides outside the gene matches: 11. The CDR3 runs to 15 residues. As processed by the authors: The authors estimated nucleated cell counts from reference gene primer amplification. The protocol was immunoSEQ multiplex PCR, while the TCRdb copy is restricted to in-frame clones and leaves out a portion. Clone size and V and J calls were adopted from that table, with D and trimming inferred from the DNA. The sample carries around 140,000 clones, more than 85% recorded once. Sequenced sample: peripheral blood. The sequence was obtained from a middle-aged man with active or convalescent COVID-19. The chain has TRBV19 and TRBJ2-5; 7 bases match TRBD1. The CDR3 region has the DNA TGTGCCAGTAGTCCCTTAGAAGGGGGCTTTGAGACCCAGTACTTC. Residues: CASSPLEGGFETQYF.